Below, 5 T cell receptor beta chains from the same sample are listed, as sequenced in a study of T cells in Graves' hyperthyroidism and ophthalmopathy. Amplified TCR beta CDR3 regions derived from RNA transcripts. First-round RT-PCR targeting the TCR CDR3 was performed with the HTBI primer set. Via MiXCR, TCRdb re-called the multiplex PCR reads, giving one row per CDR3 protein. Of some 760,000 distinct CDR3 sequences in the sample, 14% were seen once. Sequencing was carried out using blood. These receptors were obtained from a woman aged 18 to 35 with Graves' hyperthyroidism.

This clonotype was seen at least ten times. The CDR3 is CASSIGLRTSTDTQYF. The DNA for the CDR3 is TGTGCCAGCAGTATAGGGTTGAGGACTAGCACAGATACGCAGTATTTT. The V gene is TRBV27, the J gene TRBJ2-3; D possibly corresponds to TRBD2 (5 bases). Trimming took 5 bases from V and 0 from J, leaving 15 bases between them. Looked up from germline, CDR1 is MNHEY and CDR2 is SMNVEV (reference sequence). The CDR3 runs 16 residues.

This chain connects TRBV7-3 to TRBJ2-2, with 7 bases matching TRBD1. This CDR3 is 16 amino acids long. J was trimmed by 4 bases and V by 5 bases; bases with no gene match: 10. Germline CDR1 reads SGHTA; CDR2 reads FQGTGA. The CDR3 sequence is CASSPVTGFGTGELFF. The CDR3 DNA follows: TGTGCCAGCAGCCCAGTGACAGGGTTCGGCACCGGGGAGCTGTTTTTT.

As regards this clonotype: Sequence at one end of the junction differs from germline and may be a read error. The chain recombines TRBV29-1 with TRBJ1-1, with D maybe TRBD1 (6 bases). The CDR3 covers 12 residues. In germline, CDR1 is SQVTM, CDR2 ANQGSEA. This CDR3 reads CSVEGGWTEAFF. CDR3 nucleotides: TGCAGCGTCGAAGGGGGGTGGACTGAAGCTTTCTTT.

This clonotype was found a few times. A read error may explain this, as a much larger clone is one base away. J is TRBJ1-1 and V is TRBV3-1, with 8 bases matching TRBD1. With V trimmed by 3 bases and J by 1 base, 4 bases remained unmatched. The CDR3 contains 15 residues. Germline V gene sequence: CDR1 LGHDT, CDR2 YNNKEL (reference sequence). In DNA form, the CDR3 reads TGTGCCAGCAGCCACACCGGGACAGGGAACACTGAAGCTTTCTTT. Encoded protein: CASSHTGTGNTEAFF.

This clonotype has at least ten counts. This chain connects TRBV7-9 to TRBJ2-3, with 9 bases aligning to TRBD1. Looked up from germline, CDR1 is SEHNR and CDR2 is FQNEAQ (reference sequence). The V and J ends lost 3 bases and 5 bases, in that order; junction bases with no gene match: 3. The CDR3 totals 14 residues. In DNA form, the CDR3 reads TGTGCCAGCAGCTTTTGGACAGGGGAAGATACGCAGTATTTT. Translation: CASSFWTGEDTQYF.